The 15 T cell receptor beta chains below all came from one sample that was sequenced in a study of ipilimumab plus nivolumab after autologous stem cell transplantation. Profiled with immunoSEQ multiplex PCR; TCRdb holds only in-frame clones, not every one. Of tens of thousands of clones in the sample, 85% to 95% were seen once. The sequencing used PBMCs, collected in a trial of ipilimumab plus nivolumab as post-transplant consolidation. All receptors come from a male donor with multiple myeloma.

The chain uses TRBV5-1 and TRBJ2-5; possibly TRBD1 for D (6 bases). Germline CDR1 reads SGHRS; CDR2 reads YFSETQ. V was trimmed by 1 base and J by 3 bases, leaving 10 bases between them. The CDR3 contains 14 residues. In DNA form, the CDR3 reads TGCGCCAGCAGCTTGAACAGGGCGAAAGAGACCCAGTACTTC. Its protein product is CASSLNRAKETQYF.

The chain is built from TRBV4-3 and TRBJ2-4; 10 nucleotides align to TRBD2. Trimming cost V 1 base and J 2 bases; bases outside gene matches: 5. The CDR3 loop spans 17 amino acids. CDR1 LGHNA and CDR2 YSLEER come from the germline V gene. CDR3 DNA: TGCGCCAGCAGCCAAGCTAGCGGGAGACCGTCCAAAAACATTCAGTACTTC. Residues: CASSQASGRPSKNIQYF.

The chain has TRBV4-3 and TRBJ1-5, with D perhaps matching TRBD1 (5 bases). Germline V gene sequence: CDR1 LGHNA, CDR2 YSLEER. Trimming removed 5 bases at V and 6 bases at J, with 14 bases between. The CDR3 loop spans 14 amino acids. CDR3 nucleotide sequence: TGCGCCAGCAGCACCGGGACTAGAAGTCAGCCCCAGCATTTT. It translates to CASSTGTRSQPQHF.

This clone was detected a few times. The chain recombines TRBV7-9 with TRBJ1-5, with D perhaps TRBD1 (5 bases). The germline V and J ends were trimmed by 6 bases and 2 bases, with 8 bases remaining between them. Germline values: CDR1 SEHNR, CDR2 FQNEAQ (reference sequence). This CDR3 region has 13 residues. The CDR3 nucleotides are TGTGCCAGCAGTCAACAGGGCAATCAGCCCCAGCATTTT. It yields the protein CASSQQGNQPQHF.

The chain is built from TRBV4-3 and TRBJ1-6, with D perhaps matching TRBD1 (6 bases). The CDR3 extends over 20 amino acids. V was pared by 0 bases and J by 10 bases, with 28 bases between. Germline V lookup: CDR1 LGHNA, CDR2 YSLEER. The chain's CDR3 is CASSQDRWFEDRALLSPLHF. CDR3 nucleotide sequence: TGCGCCAGCAGCCAAGATCGTTGGTTTGAGGACAGAGCCCTACTCTCACCCCTCCACTTT.

This clone was seen just once. This chain uses TRBV7-3 with TRBJ2-7, with a tentative D call TRBD1 (6 bases). The V end was cut by 5 bases, the J end by 5 bases, with 19 bases between. The CDR3 sequence is 15 residues long. CDR1 is SGHTA, CDR2 FQGTGA, per germline. CDR3 residues: CASSQGPLNGNEQYF. The CDR3 DNA follows: TGTGCCAGCAGCCAGGGGCCATTGAATGGGAACGAGCAGTACTTC.

The rearrangement joins TRBV28 to TRBJ2-1; D call uncertain. Trimming cost V 1 base and J 2 bases, with 6 bases left between them. The CDR3 has 14 amino acids. Germline CDR1 is MDHEN and CDR2 is SYDVKM. CDR3 residues: CASSLFGAYNEQFF. DNA of the CDR3: TGTGCCAGCAGTTTATTTGGGGCCTACAATGAGCAGTTCTTC.

The V call is TRBV7-9, the J call TRBJ2-1; D is undetermined. Germline assignment: CDR1 SEHNR and CDR2 FQNEAQ (reference sequence). The CDR3 contains 15 residues. V was pared by 4 bases and J by 4 bases, with 14 bases between. The CDR3 loop reads CASSSSLDGYNEQFF. CDR3 nucleotides: TGTGCCAGCAGCTCATCGTTGGACGGTTACAATGAGCAGTTCTTC.

The genes are TRBV7-3 and TRBJ2-5; the D gene is possibly TRBD1 (5 bases). The CDR3 extends over 14 amino acids. The V and J ends lost 1 base and 2 bases respectively, with 8 bases between them. Germline V gene data show CDR1 as SGHTA and CDR2 as FQGTGA. CDR3 bases: TGTGCCAGCAGCTTAAATGCAGGGCAAGAGACCCAGTACTTC. Translating gives CASSLNAGQETQYF.

J is TRBJ1-2 and V is TRBV7-8, with D possibly TRBD1 on 5 matching bases. Deletions cut 5 bases from V and 4 bases from J, with 20 bases between. This CDR3 region has 16 residues. Germline V gene lookup returns CDR1 SGHVS and CDR2 FQNEAQ. CDR3 region: CASSPGGGRQVYGYTF. CDR3 in DNA: TGTGCCAGCAGCCCCGGGGGGGGAAGGCAGGTCTATGGCTACACCTTC.

This clone occurred once. V gene TRBV5-6 combines with J gene TRBJ2-7; D uncertain. The CDR3 consists of 12 residues. Trimming stripped 4 bases from V and 5 bases from J, with 10 bases between. Germline CDR1 SGHDT, CDR2 YYEEEE. CDR3 bases: TGTGCCAGCAGCACGGCCCCCAACGAGCAGTACTTC. Translated, it gives CASSTAPNEQYF.

This chain links TRBV7-2 with TRBJ2-3, with D tentatively TRBD2 (6 bases). The CDR3 contains 17 residues. The ends were cut back, 6 bases at V and 1 base at J, with 20 bases in the middle. Germline V gives CDR1 SGHTA, CDR2 FQGNSA. Here the CDR3 DNA reads TGTGCCAGCAGTGCCCCTCGAACGGGAGCTCGCACAGATACGCAGTATTTT. It yields the protein CASSAPRTGARTDTQYF.

V is TRBV19 and J is TRBJ1-5, with 7 bases that match TRBD1. V trimming: 9 bases; J trimming: 1 base; junction bases outside the gene matches: 9. Germline V gene lookup returns CDR1 LNHDA and CDR2 SQIVND (reference sequence). The CDR3 sequence is 15 residues long. CDR3 nucleotides: TGTGCCAGCATGAGGACAGGAGCGAGCAATCAGCCCCAGCATTTT. Amino acids: CASMRTGASNQPQHF.

This chain joins TRBV4-1 and TRBJ1-1, with no clear D. The germline V and J ends were trimmed by 4 bases and 2 bases, with 17 bases remaining between them. There are 16 residues in the CDR3. CDR1 and CDR2 from the germline V gene are MGHRA and YSYEKL. The CDR3 here is CASSPRAGRKNTEAFF. CDR3 DNA: TGCGCCAGCAGCCCCCGAGCAGGCAGAAAAAACACTGAAGCTTTCTTT.

This clone was seen once. It is unclear where the CDR3 begins or ends on the DNA, so no DNA is shown, and the CDR3 is as TCRdb lists it. V is TRBV12-5 and J is TRBJ2-5. Both ends counted, the CDR3 spans 15 residues. Germline assignment: CDR1 LGHNT and CDR2 FRNRAP. CDR3 region: CASGFGAGGQETQYF.